This T cell receptor (beta chain) came from a study of post-analysis software for immune sequencing data. Overall study findings and caveats: Elevated frequency relative to controls characterized several TRBV segments in patients, TRBV5-6, TRBV5-1 and TRBV20-1 among them.

With 2 bases removed from V and 7 bases from J, the gap between germline ends came to 12 bases. The germline V gene encodes CDR1 SEHNR and CDR2 FQNEAQ (reference sequence). The CDR3 extends over 14 amino acids. Unique-molecular-identifier-tagged TCR beta cDNA libraries were used. TCRdb reprocessed the PCR reads via MiXCR and lists one record per CDR3 protein. The profile shows about 810,000 distinct CDR3 sequences, roughly half of them singletons. Regarding this clonotype: The antigen remains unidentified.

Sequences were obtained from blood. The clonotype originates from a girl aged 5 to 17 with multiple sclerosis. J is TRBJ2-1 and V is TRBV7-9; possibly TRBD2 for D (6 bases). Written as DNA, the CDR3 is TGTGCCAGCAGCTTATCGACTAGTTCGAATGAGCAGTTCTTC. The encoded protein is CASSLSTSSNEQFF.